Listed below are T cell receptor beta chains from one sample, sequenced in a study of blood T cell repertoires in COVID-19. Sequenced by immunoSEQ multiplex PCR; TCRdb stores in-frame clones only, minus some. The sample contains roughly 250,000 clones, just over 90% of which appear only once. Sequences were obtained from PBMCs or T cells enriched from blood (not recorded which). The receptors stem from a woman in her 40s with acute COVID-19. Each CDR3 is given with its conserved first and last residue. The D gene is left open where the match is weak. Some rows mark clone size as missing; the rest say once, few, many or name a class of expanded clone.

CDR3aa: CASSLRNYGYTF; CDR3nt: TGTGCCAGCAGTTTACGTAACTATGGCTACACCTTC; abundance: -; j_gene: TRBJ1-2; d_gene: -; v_gene: TRBV12-3/TRBV12-4
CDR3aa: CASSSDRFEETQYF; CDR3nt: TGTGCCAGCAGTTCCGACAGGTTCGAAGAGACCCAGTACTTC; abundance: -; j_gene: TRBJ2-5; d_gene: -; v_gene: TRBV6-2/TRBV6-3
CDR3aa: CASSVAGLAIQETQYF; CDR3nt: TGTGCCAGCAGCGTAGCGGGACTAGCCATACAAGAGACCCAGTACTTC; abundance: -; j_gene: TRBJ2-5; d_gene: TRBD2; v_gene: TRBV9
CDR3aa: CASRGGGSYYGYTF; CDR3nt: TGTGCCAGCAGAGGAGGGGGCTCCTACTATGGCTACACCTTC; abundance: once; j_gene: TRBJ1-2; d_gene: TRBD1; v_gene: TRBV6-5
CDR3aa: CASMGTQGSVELFF; CDR3nt: TGTGCCAGCATGGGGACACAGGGAAGCGTGGAGCTGTTTTTT; abundance: -; j_gene: TRBJ2-2; d_gene: -; v_gene: TRBV2
CDR3aa: CASSLPGTANTGELFF; CDR3nt: TGCGCCAGCAGCCTACCTGGGACAGCGAACACCGGGGAGCTGTTTTTT; abundance: once; j_gene: TRBJ2-2; d_gene: TRBD1; v_gene: TRBV5-1
CDR3aa: CASSNRGEGWSNGYTF; CDR3nt: TGTGCCAGTAGTAACAGAGGAGAGGGTTGGTCTAATGGCTACACCTTC; abundance: -; j_gene: TRBJ1-2; d_gene: -; v_gene: TRBV19
CDR3aa: CAISRQGTHTEAFF; CDR3nt: TGTGCCATCAGTAGACAGGGCACTCACACTGAAGCTTTCTTT; abundance: -; j_gene: TRBJ1-1; d_gene: TRBD1; v_gene: TRBV10-3
CDR3aa: CASSTGTSGGQETQYF; CDR3nt: TGTGCCAGCAGTACCGGGACTAGCGGGGGACAAGAGACCCAGTACTTC; abundance: -; j_gene: TRBJ2-5; d_gene: TRBD2; v_gene: TRBV28
CDR3aa: CASSLLKSGTRLSYNEQFF; CDR3nt: TGTGCCAGCAGTTTACTGAAATCCGGGACTCGACTTTCCTACAATGAGCAGTTCTTC; abundance: -; j_gene: TRBJ2-1; d_gene: -; v_gene: TRBV27
CDR3aa: CASSLGKRETQYF; CDR3nt: TGTGCCAGCAGTTTAGGAAAACGGGAGACCCAGTACTTC; abundance: -; j_gene: TRBJ2-5; d_gene: -; v_gene: TRBV12-3/TRBV12-4
CDR3aa: CASSLDRSPHEQYF; CDR3nt: TGTGCCAGCAGTTTAGACAGAAGTCCCCACGAGCAGTACTTC; abundance: -; j_gene: TRBJ2-7; d_gene: -; v_gene: TRBV28
CDR3aa: CASSWTESGNQPQHF; CDR3nt: TGTGCCAGTAGTTGGACAGAGTCTGGCAATCAGCCCCAGCATTTT; abundance: -; j_gene: TRBJ1-5; d_gene: -; v_gene: TRBV19
CDR3aa: CASQTGQGYNSPLHF; CDR3nt: TGTGCCAGCCAAACGGGACAGGGGTATAATTCACCCCTCCACTTT; abundance: -; j_gene: TRBJ1-6; d_gene: TRBD1; v_gene: TRBV2
CDR3aa: CASSEPGAAKNIQYF; CDR3nt: TGTGCCAGCAGTGAACCGGGTGCGGCCAAAAACATTCAGTACTTC; abundance: -; j_gene: TRBJ2-4; d_gene: -; v_gene: TRBV2
CDR3aa: CAWTTGFEQYF; CDR3nt: TGTGCCTGGACAACAGGGTTCGAGCAGTACTTC; abundance: -; j_gene: TRBJ2-7; d_gene: -; v_gene: TRBV30
CDR3aa: CASSPGGFWRAGSDTQYF; CDR3nt: TGTGCCAGCAGCCCGGGGGGGTTTTGGCGAGCAGGTTCAGATACGCAGTATTTT; abundance: few; j_gene: TRBJ2-3; d_gene: TRBD2; v_gene: TRBV11-2
CDR3aa: CASSQDGIAYEQYF; CDR3nt: TGTGCCAGCAGCCAGGACGGGATAGCTTACGAGCAGTACTTC; abundance: -; j_gene: TRBJ2-7; d_gene: -; v_gene: TRBV7-9
CDR3aa: CATRDSPNTGELFF; CDR3nt: TGTGCCACCAGGGACAGCCCGAACACCGGGGAGCTGTTTTTT; abundance: -; j_gene: TRBJ2-2; d_gene: -; v_gene: TRBV24-1
CDR3aa: CASSSTLGGGFRDTQYF; CDR3nt: TGCGCCAGCAGCTCAACTCTTGGCGGGGGATTCAGGGATACGCAGTATTTT; abundance: -; j_gene: TRBJ2-3; d_gene: TRBD2; v_gene: TRBV5-1
CDR3aa: CASSEGQGYTEAFF; CDR3nt: TGTGCCAGCAGCGAGGGACAGGGCTACACTGAAGCTTTCTTT; abundance: -; j_gene: TRBJ1-1; d_gene: TRBD1; v_gene: TRBV2
CDR3aa: CASSTGGTDTQYF; CDR3nt: TGTGCCAGCTCAACGGGAGGTACAGATACGCAGTATTTT; abundance: few; j_gene: TRBJ2-3; d_gene: TRBD2; v_gene: TRBV18
CDR3aa: CASSPQTSGGASRYEQYF; CDR3nt: TGCGCCAGCAGCCCCCAGACTAGCGGGGGGGCCTCCAGGTACGAGCAGTACTTC; abundance: -; j_gene: TRBJ2-7; d_gene: TRBD2; v_gene: TRBV5-1
CDR3aa: CASSNDRTLTYEQYF; CDR3nt: TGTGCCAGCAGCAACGACAGGACCCTCACCTACGAGCAGTACTTC; abundance: -; j_gene: TRBJ2-7; d_gene: -; v_gene: TRBV21-1
CDR3aa: CASSPRPNEKLFF; CDR3nt: TGTGCCAGCTCACCACGGCCTAATGAAAAACTGTTTTTT; abundance: once; j_gene: TRBJ1-4; d_gene: -; v_gene: TRBV18
CDR3aa: CASGVSGYNEQFF; CDR3nt: TGTGCCAGTGGGGTTTCGGGATACAATGAGCAGTTCTTC; abundance: once; j_gene: TRBJ2-1; d_gene: -; v_gene: TRBV6-5
CDR3aa: CASSLSGTGGQSAQHF; CDR3nt: TGTGCCAGCAGTTTGTCGGGGACAGGGGGGCAATCAGCCCAGCATTTT; abundance: -; j_gene: TRBJ1-5; d_gene: TRBD1; v_gene: TRBV28
CDR3aa: CASSQDRSSGSNEQFF; CDR3nt: TGTGCCAGCAGCCAAGATCGGTCTAGCGGGAGCAATGAGCAGTTCTTC; abundance: once; j_gene: TRBJ2-1; d_gene: TRBD2; v_gene: TRBV3-1/TRBV3-2
CDR3aa: CATSRVDRGSNQPQHF; CDR3nt: TGTGCCACCAGCAGAGTAGACAGGGGGAGCAATCAGCCCCAGCATTTT; abundance: -; j_gene: TRBJ1-5; d_gene: TRBD1; v_gene: TRBV15
CDR3aa: CASSFGQGLNQPQHF; CDR3nt: TGTGCCAGCAGTTTCGGGCAGGGTCTGAATCAGCCCCAGCATTTT; abundance: -; j_gene: TRBJ1-5; d_gene: -; v_gene: TRBV28
CDR3aa: CASSGIQETQYF; CDR3nt: TGTGCCAGCAGTGGTATCCAAGAGACCCAGTACTTC; abundance: -; j_gene: TRBJ2-5; d_gene: -; v_gene: TRBV2
CDR3aa: CASSLQGALSTDTQYF; CDR3nt: TGTGCCAGCAGTTTACAGGGGGCCTTAAGCACAGATACGCAGTATTTT; abundance: -; j_gene: TRBJ2-3; d_gene: TRBD1; v_gene: TRBV27
CDR3aa: CASSGIQGARDTQYF; CDR3nt: TGCGCCAGCAGCGGCATACAGGGGGCGAGAGATACGCAGTATTTT; abundance: -; j_gene: TRBJ2-3; d_gene: TRBD1; v_gene: TRBV5-1
CDR3aa: CASSSDRGNEKLFF; CDR3nt: TGTGCCAGCAGCTCGGACAGGGGCAATGAAAAACTGTTTTTT; abundance: -; j_gene: TRBJ1-4; d_gene: TRBD1; v_gene: TRBV5-6
CDR3aa: CASSLGQGWNEQFF; CDR3nt: TGTGCCAGCAGCTTGGGACAGGGGTGGAATGAGCAGTTCTTC; abundance: once; j_gene: TRBJ2-1; d_gene: TRBD1; v_gene: TRBV11-3
CDR3aa: CASSLTVLTGELFF; CDR3nt: TGTGCCAGCAGCTTAACGGTCCTCACCGGGGAGCTGTTTTTT; abundance: -; j_gene: TRBJ2-2; d_gene: -; v_gene: TRBV7-2
CDR3aa: CAISDAAYQETQYF; CDR3nt: TGTGCCATCAGTGACGCGGCATACCAAGAGACCCAGTACTTC; abundance: -; j_gene: TRBJ2-5; d_gene: -; v_gene: TRBV10-3
CDR3aa: CASSLASGNEQYF; CDR3nt: TGTGCCAGCAGTTTAGCTAGCGGGAACGAGCAGTACTTC; abundance: -; j_gene: TRBJ2-7; d_gene: TRBD2; v_gene: TRBV27
CDR3aa: CAISRAGASYEQYF; CDR3nt: TGTGCCATCTCCCGCGCGGGGGCTTCCTACGAGCAGTACTTC; abundance: -; j_gene: TRBJ2-7; d_gene: -; v_gene: TRBV10-3